Listed here are 25 T cell receptor beta chains from one sample, sequenced in a study of control samples from healthy donors and cancer patients. Profiling relied on immunoSEQ multiplex PCR, and the TCRdb table lists in-frame clones only, not all of them. Of over 65,000 clones listed, 70% to 90% are singletons. The sequencing input was PBMCs. These receptors all come from a woman aged 45-59 years with colorectal cancer.

V usage is TRBV19 and J usage is TRBJ2-3, with D possibly matching TRBD2 (6 bases). Deletions cut 6 bases from V and 5 bases from J, with 12 bases between. CDR1 and CDR2 from the germline V gene are LNHDA and SQIVND (reference sequence). This CDR3 is built from 13 residues. This CDR3 reads CASRSGLGDTQYF. In DNA, the CDR3 is TGTGCCAGTAGGAGCGGGTTAGGAGATACGCAGTATTTT.

The V call is TRBV29-1, the J call TRBJ1-2; 8 bases match TRBD1. The V gene's germline CDR1 is SQVTM and CDR2 ANQGSEA. The junction had 21 bases not matched to a gene; V was cut back by 5 bases and J by 4 bases. The CDR3 length is 18 residues. This chain's CDR3 is CSVPIRVYQGALSYGYTF. The DNA for the CDR3 is TGCAGCGTTCCCATTAGGGTCTATCAGGGGGCGTTGAGCTATGGCTACACCTTC.

The chain couples TRBV3-1 (or the pseudogene TRBV3-2) to TRBJ2-2, with D tentatively TRBD1 (5 bases). CDR1 is LGHDT and CDR2 is YNNKEL in the germline V gene (reference sequence). Trimming took 4 bases from V and 4 from J, leaving 16 bases between them. The CDR3 length is 16 residues. CDR3 in amino acids: CASSRSQGERTGELFF. Written as DNA, the CDR3 is TGTGCCAGCAGCCGTAGTCAGGGTGAGCGCACCGGGGAGCTGTTTTTT.

V usage is TRBV18 and J usage is TRBJ2-7; a weak D match, TRBD2 (7 bases). With 3 bases removed from V and 4 bases from J, the gap between germline ends came to 19 bases. In germline, CDR1 is KGHSH, CDR2 LQKENI. The CDR3 is 16 amino acids. CDR3 region: CASSPDSGVGLYEQYV. CDR3 coding DNA: TGTGCCAGCTCACCGGACAGCGGGGTCGGGCTATACGAGCAGTACGTC.

This rearrangement joins TRBV21-1 to TRBJ1-5. TRBV21-1 is marked as a pseudogene. The CDR3 is 14 residues long. This chain's CDR3 is CASSKDRDNQPQHF. The CDR3, as DNA: TGTGCCAGCAGCAAAGACCGGGACAATCAGCCCCAGCATTTT.

The rearrangement joins TRBV7-8 to TRBJ2-7; 10 nucleotides agree with TRBD2. This CDR3 comprises 15 residues. The germline gives CDR1 SGHVS, CDR2 FQNEAQ. V was clipped by 3 bases and J by 1 base; unmatched bases: 3. CDR3 sequence: CASSFLAGASYEQYV. The CDR3 region has the DNA TGTGCCAGCAGCTTCCTAGCGGGGGCTTCCTACGAGCAGTACGTC.

The rearrangement links TRBV10-3 to TRBJ1-6; 8 nucleotides agree with TRBD1. V lost 3 bases and J lost 10; bases outside the gene matches: 11. There are 16 residues in the CDR3. The V gene's germline CDR1 is ENHRY and CDR2 SYGVKD. CDR3 DNA: TGTGCCATCAGTGAACCCACGGACAGGGATGACTCACCCCTCCACTTT. It specifies CAISEPTDRDDSPLHF.

V is TRBV7-8 and J is TRBJ1-2; 9 bases are shared with TRBD1. Trimming at V came to 1 base and at J to 6 bases, leaving 3 bases not matched to a gene. The CDR3 sequence is 14 residues long. Germline V gene lookup returns CDR1 SGHVS and CDR2 FQNEAQ. The CDR3 DNA reads as TGTGCCAGCAGCTTAGGATGGACAGGGGATGGCTACACCTTC. Protein sequence: CASSLGWTGDGYTF.

This clone has more than one count but fewer than ten. V is TRBV7-2 and J is TRBJ1-4; weak D call: TRBD1 (6 bases). V was trimmed by 5 bases and J by 3 bases, leaving 10 bases between them. There are 14 residues in the CDR3. Germline CDR1 is SGHTA and CDR2 is FQGNSA. DNA for the CDR3: TGTGCCAGCAGCCCGGGACATTCTAATGAAAAACTGTTTTTT. Amino acids: CASSPGHSNEKLFF.

Details on this clone: Other DNA sequences in this sample translate to the same CDR3. The chain carries TRBV27 and TRBJ2-1; D possibly corresponds to TRBD2 (6 bases). V lost 4 bases, J lost 1 base, and 8 bases lay in between. The CDR3 loop spans 14 amino acids. Germline lookup yields CDR1 MNHEY and CDR2 SMNVEV (reference sequence). CDR3 DNA: TGTGCCAGCAGTTCCGGGGGATCCTACAATGAGCAGTTCTTC. It translates to CASSSGGSYNEQFF.

The chain uses TRBV6-2 or TRBV6-3 and TRBJ1-5; 8 nucleotides agree with TRBD1. The V and J ends lost 3 bases and 7 bases, in that order; junction bases with no gene match: 2. There are 13 residues in the CDR3. Germline CDR1 and CDR2: MNHEY and SVGEGT. CDR3 amino acids: CASSYTGGQPQHF. In nucleotides, the CDR3 is TGTGCCAGCAGTTATACAGGGGGGCAGCCCCAGCATTTT.

The J gene is TRBJ2-7, the V gene TRBV6-2 or TRBV6-3; tentatively, D is TRBD1 or TRBD2 (5 bases each). The CDR3 is 12 amino acids. The germline CDR1 and CDR2 sequences are MNHEY and SVGEGT. V was pared by 6 bases and J by 9 bases, with 15 bases between. The CDR3 spells CASSRTPGVQYV. Written as DNA, the CDR3 is TGTGCCAGCAGCCGGACACCCGGGGTGCAGTACGTC.

The chain uses TRBV6-5 and TRBJ1-6, with D maybe TRBD1 (6 bases). The CDR3 loop spans 16 amino acids. V gave up 0 bases and J gave up 8 bases, with 14 bases separating them. In germline, CDR1 is MNHEY, CDR2 SVGAGI. The CDR3 sequence: CASSYSRGRGDSPLHF. CDR3 DNA: TGTGCCAGCAGTTACTCGAGAGGCAGGGGTGATTCACCCCTCCACTTT.

This clone appeared once. The chain joins TRBV18 to TRBJ2-7, with 7 positions matching TRBD1. V trimming: 2 bases; J trimming: 3 bases; junction bases outside the gene matches: 4. The CDR3 is 14 residues long. Per germline, CDR1 KGHSH and CDR2 LQKENI. This CDR3 is CASSPNQGVYEQYV. CDR3 DNA sequence: TGTGCCAGCTCACCAAACCAGGGGGTCTACGAGCAGTACGTC.

The rearrangement uses TRBV20-1 and TRBJ1-2, with 10 bases matching TRBD1. The CDR3 sequence is 12 residues long. Germline trimming cut 3 bases from V and 8 bases from J; bases unmatched to any gene: 3. In germline, CDR1 is DFQATT, CDR2 SNEGSKA (reference sequence). The chain's CDR3 is CSASEGQGGYTF. Written as DNA, the CDR3 is TGCAGTGCTAGTGAGGGACAGGGGGGCTACACCTTC.

V gene TRBV18 combines with J gene TRBJ1-5; 12 bases are shared with TRBD1. The CDR3 has 15 amino acids. CDR1 is KGHSH and CDR2 is LQKENI in the germline V gene. Trimming took 5 bases from V and 5 from J; bases not matched to a gene: 4. The CDR3 sequence: CASSVGTGGDQPQHF. CDR3 coding DNA: TGTGCCAGCTCAGTGGGGACAGGGGGCGATCAGCCCCAGCATTTT.

CDR3 loop: CASSEQGSSPLHF. CDR3 DNA sequence: TGCGCCAGCAGTGAGCAGGGGAGTTCACCCCTCCACTTT. The chain joins TRBV10-2 to TRBJ1-6; the D gene is possibly TRBD1 (6 bases). Trimming pared 2 bases from V and 9 bases from J, leaving 8 bases between. The CDR3 length is 13 residues. Germline CDR1 and CDR2: WSHSY and SAAADI.

The rearrangement links TRBV24-1 to TRBJ2-2; TRBD2 aligns across 7 bases. The germline V gene has CDR1 KGHDR and CDR2 SFDVKD. After removal of 3 bases from V and 1 base from J, the junction contained 4 bases not matched to a gene. This CDR3 has 16 residues. The CDR3 loop is CATSDPGLQNTGELFF. The CDR3 bases are TGTGCCACCAGTGATCCGGGACTACAGAACACCGGGGAGCTGTTTTTT.

This clone appeared once. The rearrangement links TRBV28 to TRBJ1-2; D is ambiguous. Germline V gene lookup returns CDR1 MDHEN and CDR2 SYDVKM. V was trimmed by 3 bases and J by 3 bases, leaving 8 bases between them. The CDR3 spans 13 residues. The CDR3 DNA follows: TGTGCCAGCAGTTTTAGGGCACACTATGGCTACACCTTC. Translation: CASSFRAHYGYTF.

The V call is TRBV5-1, the J call TRBJ2-1; the D gene is possibly TRBD2 (6 bases). Trimming left V 0 bases short and J 7 bases short, with 11 bases between. Germline assignment: CDR1 SGHRS and CDR2 YFSETQ. This CDR3 has 14 amino acids. The CDR3 region is CASSLVAGTNEQFF. The CDR3 region has the DNA TGCGCCAGCAGCTTGGTGGCAGGGACTAATGAGCAGTTCTTC. Variable domain in full (rest from reference TRBV5-1 and TRBJ2-1): KAGVTQTPRYLIKTRGQQVTLSCSPISGHRSVSWYQQTPGQGLQFLFEYFSETQRNKGNFPGRFSGRQFSNSRSEMNVSTLELGDSALYLCASSLVAGTNEQFFGPGTRLTVL.

The chain recombines TRBV10-3 with TRBJ1-4; D gene uncertain. The CDR3 has 16 amino acids. V lost 2 bases, J lost 0 bases, and 10 bases lay in between. The germline gives CDR1 ENHRY, CDR2 SYGVKD. DNA of the CDR3: TGTGCCATCAGTGAGCAACGGACTGCAACTAATGAAAAACTGTTTTTT. Translated, it gives CAISEQRTATNEKLFF.

J is TRBJ1-5 and V is TRBV7-8; D gene unclear. This CDR3 comprises 14 residues. CDR1 is SGHVS and CDR2 is FQNEAQ in the germline V gene. V was clipped by 5 bases and J by 4 bases, with 12 bases between them. This chain's CDR3 is CASSLRLTNQPQHF. As DNA, the CDR3 is TGTGCCAGCAGCCTTAGACTGACTAATCAGCCCCAGCATTTT.

The chain recombines TRBV28 with TRBJ1-2; 7 bases line up with TRBD1. This CDR3 has 13 residues. With V trimmed by 4 bases and J by 2 bases, 1 base remained unmatched. Germline CDR1 and CDR2: MDHEN and SYDVKM. The CDR3 coding sequence is TGTGCCAGCAGTTCGGGACAGAACTATGGCTACACCTTC. Its translation: CASSSGQNYGYTF.

The J gene is TRBJ2-1, the V gene TRBV6-5; D unclear. Germline V CDR1 and CDR2: MNHEY, SVGAGI. The CDR3 is made up of 14 amino acids. V gave up 6 bases and J gave up 4 bases, with 13 bases separating them. The CDR3 DNA is TGTGCCAGCAGGGCTTTTGGGTCTTACAATGAGCAGTTCTTC. Encoded protein: CASRAFGSYNEQFF.

This clone has only a few counts. The rearrangement uses TRBV3-1 (or the pseudogene TRBV3-2) and TRBJ2-2, with 8 bases fitting TRBD2. CDR3 size: 15 residues. Trimming at V came to 11 bases and at J to 3 bases, leaving 11 bases not matched to a gene. Looked up from germline, CDR1 is LGHDT and CDR2 is YNNKEL (reference sequence). CDR3 in amino acids: CARGIRGGDTGELFF. For the CDR3, the DNA is TGTGCCCGGGGGATACGGGGGGGCGACACCGGGGAGCTGTTTTTT.